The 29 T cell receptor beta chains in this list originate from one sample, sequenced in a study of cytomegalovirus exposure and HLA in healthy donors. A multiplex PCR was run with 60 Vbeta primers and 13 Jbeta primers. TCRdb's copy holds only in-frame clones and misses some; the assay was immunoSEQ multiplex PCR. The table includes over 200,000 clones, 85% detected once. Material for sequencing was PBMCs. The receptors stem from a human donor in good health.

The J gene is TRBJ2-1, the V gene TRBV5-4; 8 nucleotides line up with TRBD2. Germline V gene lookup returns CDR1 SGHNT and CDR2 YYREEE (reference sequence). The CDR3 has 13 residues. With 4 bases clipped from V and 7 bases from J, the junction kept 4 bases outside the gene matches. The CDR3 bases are TGTGCCAGCAGCCGGGGGGGACTTAATGAGCAGTTCTTC. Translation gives CASSRGGLNEQFF. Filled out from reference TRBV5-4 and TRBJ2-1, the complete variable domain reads ETGVTQSPTHLIKTRGQQVTLRCSSQSGHNTVSWYQQALGQGPQFIFQYYREEENGRGNFPPRFSGLQFPNYSSELNVNALELDDSALYLCASSRGGLNEQFFGPGTRLTVL.

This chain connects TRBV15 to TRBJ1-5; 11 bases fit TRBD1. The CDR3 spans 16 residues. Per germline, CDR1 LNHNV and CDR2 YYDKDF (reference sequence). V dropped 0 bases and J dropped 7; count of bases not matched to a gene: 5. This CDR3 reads CATSREGTGGGQPQHF. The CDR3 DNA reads TGTGCCACCAGCAGAGAAGGGACAGGGGGGGGACAGCCCCAGCATTTT.

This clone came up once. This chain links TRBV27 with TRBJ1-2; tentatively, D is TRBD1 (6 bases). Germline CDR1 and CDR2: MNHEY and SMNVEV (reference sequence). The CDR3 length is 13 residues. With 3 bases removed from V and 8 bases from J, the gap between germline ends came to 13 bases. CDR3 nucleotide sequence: TGTGCCAGCAGTTTCACAGGGTCGTCAGGCTACACCTTC. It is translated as CASSFTGSSGYTF.

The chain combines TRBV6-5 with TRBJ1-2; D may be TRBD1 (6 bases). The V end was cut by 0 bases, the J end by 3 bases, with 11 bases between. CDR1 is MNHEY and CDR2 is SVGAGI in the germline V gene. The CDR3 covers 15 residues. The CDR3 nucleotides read TGTGCCAGCAGTTACTCATCAGGGGTATACTATGGCTACACCTTC. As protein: CASSYSSGVYYGYTF.

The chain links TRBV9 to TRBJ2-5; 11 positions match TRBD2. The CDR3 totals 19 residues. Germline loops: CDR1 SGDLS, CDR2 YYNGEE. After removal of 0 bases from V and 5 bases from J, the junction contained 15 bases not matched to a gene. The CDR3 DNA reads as TGTGCCAGCAGCGTAGGGGCAGGCGGGCTAGCGGGAGGAGCTGAGACCCAGTACTTC. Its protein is CASSVGAGGLAGGAETQYF.

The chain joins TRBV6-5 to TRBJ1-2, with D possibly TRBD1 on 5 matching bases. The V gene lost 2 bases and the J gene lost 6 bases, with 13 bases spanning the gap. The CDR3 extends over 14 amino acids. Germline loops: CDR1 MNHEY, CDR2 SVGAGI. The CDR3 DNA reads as TGTGCCAGCAGTTACGGGGGGGGAAGGCATGGCTACACCTTC. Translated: CASSYGGGRHGYTF.

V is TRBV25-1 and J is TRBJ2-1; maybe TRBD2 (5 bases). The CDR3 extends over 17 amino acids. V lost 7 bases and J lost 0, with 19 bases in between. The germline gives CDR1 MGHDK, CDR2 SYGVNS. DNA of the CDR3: TGTGCCAGCACCGCCCCGGACTTTTTTGGCTCCTACAATGAGCAGTTCTTC. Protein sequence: CASTAPDFFGSYNEQFF.

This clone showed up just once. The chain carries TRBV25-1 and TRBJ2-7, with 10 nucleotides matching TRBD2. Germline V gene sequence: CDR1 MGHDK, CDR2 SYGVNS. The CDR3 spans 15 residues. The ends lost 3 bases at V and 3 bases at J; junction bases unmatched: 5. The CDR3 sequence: CASSDSASGSYEQYF. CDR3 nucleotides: TGTGCCAGCAGTGACTCGGCTAGCGGGAGCTACGAGCAGTACTTC.

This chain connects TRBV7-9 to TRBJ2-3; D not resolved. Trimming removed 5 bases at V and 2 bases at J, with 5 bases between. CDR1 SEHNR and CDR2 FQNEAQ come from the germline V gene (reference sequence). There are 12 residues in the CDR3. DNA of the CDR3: TGTGCCAGCAGCATCCACACAGATACGCAGTATTTT. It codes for CASSIHTDTQYF.

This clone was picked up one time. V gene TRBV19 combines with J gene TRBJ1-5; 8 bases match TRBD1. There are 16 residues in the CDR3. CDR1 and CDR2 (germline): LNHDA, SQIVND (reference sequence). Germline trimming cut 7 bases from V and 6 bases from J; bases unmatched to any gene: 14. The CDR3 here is CASTRSTGADRQPQHF. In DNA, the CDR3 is TGTGCCAGTACCCGCTCGACAGGGGCGGACCGTCAGCCCCAGCATTTT.

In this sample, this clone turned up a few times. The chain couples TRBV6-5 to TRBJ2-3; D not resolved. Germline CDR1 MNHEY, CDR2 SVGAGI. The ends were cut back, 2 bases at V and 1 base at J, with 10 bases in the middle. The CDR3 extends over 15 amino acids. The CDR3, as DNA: TGTGCCAGCAGTTACCAATCTTCAGGCACAGATACGCAGTATTTT. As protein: CASSYQSSGTDTQYF.

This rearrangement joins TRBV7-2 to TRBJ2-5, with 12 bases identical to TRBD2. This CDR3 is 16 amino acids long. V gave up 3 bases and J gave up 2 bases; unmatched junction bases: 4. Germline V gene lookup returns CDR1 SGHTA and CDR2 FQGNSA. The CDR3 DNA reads TGTGCCAGCAGCTTTCGACTAGCGGGAGTTCAAGAGACCCAGTACTTC. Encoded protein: CASSFRLAGVQETQYF. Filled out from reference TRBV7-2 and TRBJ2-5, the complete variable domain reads GAGVSQSPSNKVTEKGKDVELRCDPISGHTALYWYRQSLGQGLEFLIYFQGNSAPDKSGLPSDRFSAERTGGSVSTLTIQRTQQEDSAVYLCASSFRLAGVQETQYFGPGTRLLVL.

The CDR3: CASSGGWGRGANVLTF. In nucleotides, the CDR3 is TGTGCCAGCAGCGGGGGATGGGGGAGAGGGGCCAACGTCCTGACTTTC. The V gene is TRBV27, the J gene TRBJ2-6, with a weak D call TRBD2 (6 bases). The CDR3 consists of 16 residues. Germline values: CDR1 MNHEY, CDR2 SMNVEV (reference sequence). Deletions cut 6 bases from V and 4 bases from J, with 16 bases between. Full variable domain (outside the CDR3, taken from reference TRBV27 and TRBJ2-6): EAQVTQNPRYLITVTGKKLTVTCSQNMNHEYMSWYRQDPGLGLRQIYYSMNVEVTDKGDVPEGYKVSRKEKRNFPLILESPSPNQTSLYFCASSGGWGRGANVLTFGAGSRLTVL.

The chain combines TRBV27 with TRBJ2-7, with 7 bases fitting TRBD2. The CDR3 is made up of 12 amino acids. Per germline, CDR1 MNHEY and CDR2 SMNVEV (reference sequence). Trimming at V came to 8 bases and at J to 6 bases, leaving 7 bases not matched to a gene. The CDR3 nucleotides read TGTGCCAGCGGAAGGACTAGTATCGAGCAGTACTTC. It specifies CASGRTSIEQYF.

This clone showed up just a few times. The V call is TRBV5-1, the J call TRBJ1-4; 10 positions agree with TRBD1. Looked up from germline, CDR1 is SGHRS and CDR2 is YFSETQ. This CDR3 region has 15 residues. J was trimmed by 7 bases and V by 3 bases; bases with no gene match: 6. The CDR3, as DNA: TGCGCCAGCAGCTCCCGGACAGGGGGTGGTGAAAAACTGTTTTTT. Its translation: CASSSRTGGGEKLFF.

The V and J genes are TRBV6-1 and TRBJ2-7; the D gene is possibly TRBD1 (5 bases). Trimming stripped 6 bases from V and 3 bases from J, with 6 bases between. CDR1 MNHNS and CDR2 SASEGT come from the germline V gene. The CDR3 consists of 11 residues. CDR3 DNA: TGTGCCAGCAGGGACAACTACGAGCAGTACTTC. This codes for CASRDNYEQYF.

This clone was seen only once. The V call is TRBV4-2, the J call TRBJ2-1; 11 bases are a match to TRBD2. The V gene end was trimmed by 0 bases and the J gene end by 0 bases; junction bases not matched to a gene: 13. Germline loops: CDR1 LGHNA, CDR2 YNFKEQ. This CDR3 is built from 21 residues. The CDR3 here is CASSQDGGTSGRTGSYNEQFF. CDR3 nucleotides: TGTGCCAGCAGCCAAGATGGGGGAACTAGCGGGAGAACGGGCTCCTACAATGAGCAGTTCTTC.

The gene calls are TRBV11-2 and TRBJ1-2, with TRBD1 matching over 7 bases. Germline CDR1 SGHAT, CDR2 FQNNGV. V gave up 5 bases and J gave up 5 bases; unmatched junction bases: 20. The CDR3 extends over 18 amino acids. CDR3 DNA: TGTGCCAGCAGCACGCTGGTCCGGCCTAGACAGGGACCTTATGGCTACACCTTC. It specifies CASSTLVRPRQGPYGYTF.

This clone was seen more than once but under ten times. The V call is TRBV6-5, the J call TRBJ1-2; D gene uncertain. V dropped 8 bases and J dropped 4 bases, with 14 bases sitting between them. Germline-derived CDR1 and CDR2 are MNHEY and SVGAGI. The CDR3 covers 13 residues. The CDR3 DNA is TGTGCCAGCTCGAATCGGGGTGCCTATGGCTACACCTTC. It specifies CASSNRGAYGYTF.

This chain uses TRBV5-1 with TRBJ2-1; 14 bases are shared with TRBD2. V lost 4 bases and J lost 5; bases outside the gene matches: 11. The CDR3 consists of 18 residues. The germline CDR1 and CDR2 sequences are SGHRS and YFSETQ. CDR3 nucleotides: TGCGCCAGCAGCCAGACCGGGACTAGCGGGAGAAGGGACAATGAGCAGTTCTTC. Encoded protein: CASSQTGTSGRRDNEQFF.

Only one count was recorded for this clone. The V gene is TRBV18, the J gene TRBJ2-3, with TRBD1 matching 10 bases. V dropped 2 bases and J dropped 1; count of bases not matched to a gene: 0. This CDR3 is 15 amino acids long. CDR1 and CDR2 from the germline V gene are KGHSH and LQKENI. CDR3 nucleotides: TGTGCCAGCTCACCAGGGACAGGGGGCACAGATACGCAGTATTTT. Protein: CASSPGTGGTDTQYF. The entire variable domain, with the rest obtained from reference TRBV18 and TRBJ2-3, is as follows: NAGVMQNPRHLVRRRGQEARLRCSPMKGHSHVYWYRQLPEEGLKFMVYLQKENIIDESGMPKERFSAEFPKEGPSILRIQQVVRGDSAAYFCASSPGTGGTDTQYFGPGTRLTVL.

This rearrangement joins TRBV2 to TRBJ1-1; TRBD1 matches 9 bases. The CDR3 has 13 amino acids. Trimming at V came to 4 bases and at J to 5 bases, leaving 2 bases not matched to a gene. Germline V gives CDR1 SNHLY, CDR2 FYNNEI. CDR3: CASSGQGETEAFF. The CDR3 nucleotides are TGTGCCAGCAGTGGACAGGGGGAAACTGAAGCTTTCTTT.

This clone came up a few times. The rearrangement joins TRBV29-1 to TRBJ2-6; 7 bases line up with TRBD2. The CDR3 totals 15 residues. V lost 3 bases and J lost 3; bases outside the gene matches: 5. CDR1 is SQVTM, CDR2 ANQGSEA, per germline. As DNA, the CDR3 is TGCAGCGTTGAGGGCGGGAGTGGTGGGGCCAACGTCCTGACTTTC. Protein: CSVEGGSGGANVLTF.

The CDR3 loop is CASSLSIGTSGRGEQYF. CDR3 nucleotide sequence: TGTGCCAGCAGCTTATCTATCGGGACTAGCGGGAGAGGGGAGCAGTACTTC. The rearrangement uses TRBV11-2 and TRBJ2-7, with 14 bases aligning to TRBD2. CDR1 and CDR2 from the germline V gene are SGHAT and FQNNGV. Trimming cost V 2 bases and J 7 bases; bases outside gene matches: 10. The CDR3 is 17 residues long.

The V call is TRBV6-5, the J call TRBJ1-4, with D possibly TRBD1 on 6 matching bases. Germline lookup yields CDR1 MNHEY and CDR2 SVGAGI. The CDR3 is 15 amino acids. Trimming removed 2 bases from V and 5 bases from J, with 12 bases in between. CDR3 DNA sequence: TGTGCCAGCAGTTACCTGGACAGCTCAAATGAAAAACTGTTTTTT. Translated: CASSYLDSSNEKLFF.

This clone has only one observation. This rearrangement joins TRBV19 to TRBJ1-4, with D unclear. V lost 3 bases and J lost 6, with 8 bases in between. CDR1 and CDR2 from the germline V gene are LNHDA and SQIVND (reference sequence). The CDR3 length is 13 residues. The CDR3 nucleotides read TGTGCCAGTAGTATTAACACCGATGAAAAACTGTTTTTT. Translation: CASSINTDEKLFF. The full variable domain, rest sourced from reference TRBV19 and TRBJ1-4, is DGGITQSPKYLFRKEGQNVTLSCEQNLNHDAMYWYRQDPGQGLRLIYYSQIVNDFQKGDIAEGYSVSREKKESFPLTVTSAQKNPTAFYLCASSINTDEKLFFGSGTQLSVL.

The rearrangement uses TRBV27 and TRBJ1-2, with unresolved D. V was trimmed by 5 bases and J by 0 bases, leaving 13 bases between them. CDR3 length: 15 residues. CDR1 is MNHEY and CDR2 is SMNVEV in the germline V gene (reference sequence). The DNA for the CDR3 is TGTGCCAGCAGTCCGATGACACGGACTAACTATGGCTACACCTTC. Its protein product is CASSPMTRTNYGYTF.

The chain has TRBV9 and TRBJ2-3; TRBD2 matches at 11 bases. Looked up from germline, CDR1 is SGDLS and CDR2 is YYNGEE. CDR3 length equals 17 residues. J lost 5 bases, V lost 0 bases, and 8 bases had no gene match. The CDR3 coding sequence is TGTGCCAGCAGCGTAGCCCCGACTAGCGGGATGGTAGATACGCAGTATTTT. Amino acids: CASSVAPTSGMVDTQYF.

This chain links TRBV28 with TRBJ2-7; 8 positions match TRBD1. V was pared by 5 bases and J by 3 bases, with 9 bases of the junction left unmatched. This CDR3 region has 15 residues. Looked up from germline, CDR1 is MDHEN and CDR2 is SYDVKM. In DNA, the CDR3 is TGTGCCAGCAGTCCCTCGGGACAGGTCTTCTACGAGCAGTACTTC. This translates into CASSPSGQVFYEQYF.